The clone carrying this T cell receptor beta chain appeared many times. Antigen specificity is unknown. About 540 ng RNA was reverse transcribed with alpha and beta constant-region primers. Each of the alpha and beta chains got its own library through chain-specific third strand synthesis with indices. All rearrangements within a chain used one primer pair; cDNA molecules carried barcodes. Two random hexamers, added before amplification and joined, formed each molecule's 12-nucleotide barcode. TCRdb independently ran MiXCR on the 5' RACE reads; one entry per CDR3 protein. This table holds some 25,000 distinct CDR3 sequences, 8.5% to 9% found once. The data originate from a study of HIV-infected patients and healthy controls. All unsorted peripheral T cells were captured because whole blood was used without fractionation. General study findings and limits: With just sixteen HIV-infected individuals processed, the findings' generality was considered strongly limited.

Sequenced: blood. The TCR comes from an adult in good health.

The CDR3 DNA follows: TGTGCCAGCAGGAGGACTAGCGTTCTGTTGGAGACCCAGTACTTC. The encoded protein is CASRRTSVLLETQYF. The chain is built from TRBV7-2 and TRBJ2-5, with 9 positions matching TRBD2. The CDR3 extends over 15 amino acids. Trimming took 6 bases from V and 5 from J; bases not matched to a gene: 10. CDR1 is SGHTA and CDR2 is FQGNSA in the germline V gene.